These 8 T cell receptor beta chains were all obtained from the same sample, sequenced in a study of cytomegalovirus exposure and HLA in healthy donors (dated by TCRdb to 2015 to 2018). The protocol used for the library was the immunoSEQ multiplex PCR assay. The multiplex PCR relied on a mix of 60 forward primers for TCR Vbeta segments and 13 reverse primers for TCR Jbeta segments. TCRdb limited this immuneACCESS table to in-frame rearrangements with V and J called. A share of clones is missing; checked studies link under half to unresolved V genes, and the rest is unexplained. The table for this sample lists around 140,000 clones; around 79% of them were counted only once. 1.1% to 1.5% of the sample is in the top ten clones. Sequences were obtained from PBMCs. The origin of the receptors is a woman aged 40-49 years in good health and CMV-seronegative.

CDR3 sequence reads: CASSPAGRHAFNYGYTF. In nucleotides, the CDR3 is TGTGCCAGCAGCCCCGCAGGGCGCCATGCCTTTAACTATGGCTACACCTTC. The chain carries TRBV7-9 and TRBJ1-2, with D tentatively TRBD1 (5 bases). The germline gives CDR1 SEHNR, CDR2 FQNEAQ (reference sequence). This CDR3 spans 17 amino acids. V was trimmed by 5 bases and J by 1 base, leaving 20 bases between them. The variable domain in full, with the rest retrieved from reference TRBV7-9 and TRBJ1-2, is DTGVSQNPRHKITKRGQNVTFRCDPISEHNRLYWYRQTLGQGPEFLTYFQNEAQLEKSRLLSDRFSAERPKGSFSTLEIQRTEQGDSAMYLCASSPAGRHAFNYGYTFGSGTRLTVV.

V is TRBV11-3 and J is TRBJ2-2; 7 bases are a match to TRBD1. J lost 1 base, V lost 5 bases, and 7 bases had no gene match. Germline V gives CDR1 SGHNT, CDR2 YENEEA. The CDR3 sequence is 16 residues long. CDR3 loop: CASSTGTAKNTGELFF. For the CDR3, the DNA is TGTGCCAGCAGCACCGGGACAGCAAAGAACACCGGGGAGCTGTTTTTT.

The chain joins TRBV6-1 to TRBJ1-2; possible D gene TRBD1, 5 bases. Germline V lookup: CDR1 MNHNS, CDR2 SASEGT. This CDR3 has 16 amino acids. Trimming cost V 4 bases and J 1 base, with 16 bases left between them. This CDR3 is CASSALGLMNNYGYTF. Here the CDR3 DNA reads TGTGCCAGCAGTGCATTGGGACTGATGAATAACTATGGCTACACCTTC.

The chain carries TRBV6-1 and TRBJ1-2, with 10 bases identical to TRBD1. The CDR3 sequence is 17 residues long. V shed 3 bases, J shed 5 bases, and the junction held 12 bases outside the gene matches. Per the germline V gene, CDR1 is MNHNS and CDR2 is SASEGT. This CDR3 reads CASSDDVTGGRRYGYTF. The CDR3 DNA reads as TGTGCCAGCAGTGACGACGTGACAGGGGGCCGTAGGTATGGCTACACCTTC.

The rearrangement joins TRBV5-3 to TRBJ2-1; 14 bases align to TRBD2. TRBV5-3 is an ORF; its function is uncertain. This CDR3 comprises 17 residues. After removal of 3 bases from V and 4 bases from J, the junction contained 6 bases not matched to a gene. CDR3 in DNA: TGTGCCAGAAGCTACGGGACTAGCGGGGGAAATTACAATGAGCAGTTCTTC. This encodes CARSYGTSGGNYNEQFF.

This chain links TRBV27 with TRBJ2-7; the match to TRBD2 covers 10 bases. CDR1 and CDR2 (germline): MNHEY, SMNVEV (reference sequence). The junction had 4 bases not matched to a gene; V was cut back by 5 bases and J by 3 bases. The CDR3 loop spans 14 amino acids. CDR3 amino acids: CASSIGTSDYEQYF. DNA for the CDR3: TGTGCCAGCAGTATCGGGACTAGCGACTACGAGCAGTACTTC.

V usage is TRBV19 and J usage is TRBJ2-7; D gene ambiguous. CDR1 and CDR2 from the germline V gene are LNHDA and SQIVND (reference sequence). This CDR3 contains 11 residues. Between the trimmed V and J ends, which lost 4 bases and 2 bases, there was a span of 3 bases. CDR3 bases: TGTGCCAGTAGTAGAGCCTACGAGCAGTACTTC. It codes for CASSRAYEQYF.

This chain uses TRBV5-1 with TRBJ2-3; 8 bases agree with TRBD2. This CDR3 has 16 residues. Germline values: CDR1 SGHRS, CDR2 YFSETQ. After removal of 0 bases from V and 1 base from J, the junction contained 4 bases not matched to a gene. The CDR3 loop reads CASSLAGRGGTDTQYF. CDR3 bases: TGCGCCAGCAGCTTGGCCGGGCGGGGGGGCACAGATACGCAGTATTTT. Full variable domain (remainder filled in from reference TRBV5-1 and TRBJ2-3): KAGVTQTPRYLIKTRGQQVTLSCSPISGHRSVSWYQQTPGQGLQFLFEYFSETQRNKGNFPGRFSGRQFSNSRSEMNVSTLELGDSALYLCASSLAGRGGTDTQYFGPGTRLTVL.